Many counts were recorded for the clone carrying this TCR beta chain. As yet, its antigen is unknown. Germline loops: CDR1 MNHNS, CDR2 SASEGT. V was clipped by 9 bases and J by 0 bases; unmatched bases: 18. This CDR3 spans 18 amino acids. Researchers prepared the TCRbeta library using unique molecular identifiers, the study reports. TCRdb reprocessed the PCR reads via MiXCR and lists one record per CDR3 protein. The profile shows some 350,000 distinct CDR3 sequences, around 15% of them singletons. The sample is drawn from a study of T-cell reconstitution after alpha-beta-depleted transplantation in children. Study findings and constraints: The authors attributed T-cell counts and diversity one year after transplant mostly to newly produced T cells.

The sample was PBMCs, mostly from graft donor cells, taken 360 days after TCRalphabeta/CD19-depleted stem cell transplant. The sequence derives from a male patient between 2 and 9 years old who had a stem cell transplant for acute lymphoblastic leukemia, so the T cells may come from the graft donor. The rearrangement links TRBV6-1 to TRBJ2-3; 7 nucleotides align to TRBD2. CDR3 in amino acids: CARGQVAGVAPSTDTQYF. The CDR3 DNA reads TGTGCCAGGGGTCAGGTGGCGGGAGTCGCCCCTAGCACAGATACGCAGTATTTT.